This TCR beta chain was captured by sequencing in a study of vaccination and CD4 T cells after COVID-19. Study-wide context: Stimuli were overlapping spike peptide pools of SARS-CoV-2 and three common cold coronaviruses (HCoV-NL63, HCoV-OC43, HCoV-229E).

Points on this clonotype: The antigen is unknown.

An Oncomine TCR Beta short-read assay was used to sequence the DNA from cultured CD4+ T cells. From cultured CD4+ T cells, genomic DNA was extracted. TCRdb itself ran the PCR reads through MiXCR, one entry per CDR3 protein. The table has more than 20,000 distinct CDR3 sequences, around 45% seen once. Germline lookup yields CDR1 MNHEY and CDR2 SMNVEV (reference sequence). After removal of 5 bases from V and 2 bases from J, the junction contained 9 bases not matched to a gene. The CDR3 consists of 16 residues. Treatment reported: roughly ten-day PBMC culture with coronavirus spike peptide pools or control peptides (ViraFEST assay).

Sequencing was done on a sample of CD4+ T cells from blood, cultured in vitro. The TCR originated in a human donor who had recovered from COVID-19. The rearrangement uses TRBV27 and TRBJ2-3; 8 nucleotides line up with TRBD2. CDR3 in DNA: TGTGCCAGCAGTCCCGGCCGGGGGGGATTCACAGATACGCAGTATTTT. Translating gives CASSPGRGGFTDTQYF.